A single sample is the source of the 12 T cell receptor beta chains below, sequenced in a study of shared clonotypes between healthy human individuals. Only in-frame clones appear in the TCRdb table, and some are missing; sequencing was by immunoSEQ multiplex PCR. The repertoire holds about 2 million clones, with 90% to 95% as singletons. The sample was naive CD4+ T cells sorted from blood. Subset specified: CD45RA+ positively selected. All receptors derive from a man younger than 35 in good health.

The chain links TRBV4-2 to TRBJ1-6, with D maybe TRBD1 (6 bases). CDR1 and CDR2 from the germline V gene are LGHNA and YNFKEQ. The CDR3 length is 15 residues. Deletions cut 0 bases from V and 10 bases from J, with 13 bases between. The CDR3 loop is CASSQDGGRESPLHF. CDR3 DNA sequence: TGTGCCAGCAGCCAAGATGGGGGCAGGGAATCACCCCTCCACTTT.

The CDR3 here is CASSLGLGRRRGTDTQYF. CDR3 coding DNA: TGTGCCAGCAGCTTAGGCCTGGGTCGGAGAAGGGGGACAGATACGCAGTATTTT. This chain connects TRBV11-2 to TRBJ2-3; maybe TRBD1 (6 bases). CDR1 is SGHAT and CDR2 is FQNNGV in the germline V gene. The V gene lost 1 base and the J gene lost 3 bases, with 20 bases spanning the gap. The CDR3 covers 18 residues. Variable domain in full (rest from reference TRBV11-2 and TRBJ2-3): EAGVAQSPRYKIIEKRQSVAFWCNPISGHATLYWYQQILGQGPKLLIQFQNNGVVDDSQLPKDRFSAERLKGVDSTLKIQPAKLEDSAVYLCASSLGLGRRRGTDTQYFGPGTRLTVL.

V and J are TRBV15 and TRBJ2-1; D possibly corresponds to TRBD2 (8 bases). The CDR3 contains 17 residues. Per the germline V gene, CDR1 is LNHNV and CDR2 is YYDKDF (reference sequence). Trimming shortened V by 2 bases and J by 4 bases, and 18 bases separated the two germline ends. In nucleotides, the CDR3 is TGTGCCACCAGCAGAATTAAGGGGGCTAGCGGGTACAATGAGCAGTTCTTC. This encodes CATSRIKGASGYNEQFF.

V is TRBV5-4 and J is TRBJ2-3; 8 bases are shared with TRBD2. In germline, CDR1 is SGHNT, CDR2 YYREEE (reference sequence). The trim removed 6 bases at V and 5 bases at J, leaving 14 bases unmatched. This CDR3 is 16 amino acids long. The CDR3 region has the DNA TGTGCCAGCACTATTTCCCCGGGGGGGATGAAAGATACGCAGTATTTT. It translates to CASTISPGGMKDTQYF.

The CDR3 protein is CASSQDPYGVLAGANVLTF. Here the CDR3 DNA reads TGCGCCAGCAGCCAAGATCCTTACGGGGTTTTAGCTGGGGCCAACGTCCTGACTTTC. J is TRBJ2-6 and V is TRBV4-1; perhaps TRBD2 as D (5 bases). Germline V gene lookup returns CDR1 MGHRA and CDR2 YSYEKL. The CDR3 totals 19 residues. The germline V and J ends were trimmed by 0 bases and 2 bases, with 17 bases remaining between them.

The V and J genes are TRBV11-2 and TRBJ1-1; possibly TRBD1 for D (6 bases). This CDR3 has 15 amino acids. V lost 5 bases, J lost 0 bases, and 13 bases lay in between. Germline lookup yields CDR1 SGHAT and CDR2 FQNNGV. The CDR3: CASSQGPGVNTEAFF. The CDR3 nucleotides read TGTGCCAGCAGCCAAGGTCCAGGGGTGAACACTGAAGCTTTCTTT.

Comments on this clone: The sample holds other DNA sequences that translate to the same CDR3. V and J are TRBV6-1 and TRBJ2-3, with TRBD2 as a possible D gene (6 bases). CDR1 and CDR2 from the germline V gene are MNHNS and SASEGT. Trimming stripped 4 bases from V and 1 base from J, with 9 bases between. This CDR3 has 14 residues. This CDR3 is CASSGGGGTDTQYF. CDR3 in DNA: TGTGCCAGCAGTGGAGGCGGGGGCACAGATACGCAGTATTTT.

The gene calls are TRBV6-5 and TRBJ2-1, with D unresolved. In germline, CDR1 is MNHEY, CDR2 SVGAGI. This CDR3 comprises 13 residues. Trimming pared 2 bases from V and 4 bases from J, leaving 6 bases between. CDR3 sequence: CASSYDGYNEQFF. CDR3 coding DNA: TGTGCCAGCAGTTACGATGGGTACAATGAGCAGTTCTTC.

The gene calls are TRBV5-1 and TRBJ2-3, with TRBD2 matching 16 bases. Germline CDR1 reads SGHRS; CDR2 reads YFSETQ. The V gene end was trimmed by 2 bases and the J gene end by 2 bases; junction bases not matched to a gene: 11. The CDR3 is 20 residues long. The CDR3: CASSLEPGLAGGRDTDTQYF. As DNA, the CDR3 is TGCGCCAGCAGCTTAGAACCGGGACTAGCGGGAGGGCGGGACACAGATACGCAGTATTTT. Based on the CDR3 plus reference TRBV5-1 and TRBJ2-3, the full variable domain is KAGVTQTPRYLIKTRGQQVTLSCSPISGHRSVSWYQQTPGQGLQFLFEYFSETQRNKGNFPGRFSGRQFSNSRSEMNVSTLELGDSALYLCASSLEPGLAGGRDTDTQYFGPGTRLTVL.

This clone was seen just once. This chain uses TRBV7-9 with TRBJ2-7, with 11 bases identical to TRBD1. This CDR3 comprises 16 residues. The germline V gene encodes CDR1 SEHNR and CDR2 FQNEAQ (reference sequence). The junction had 7 bases not matched to a gene; V was cut back by 1 base and J by 5 bases. The CDR3 DNA follows: TGTGCCAGCAGCTTAGGTCGGACAGGGGGCCGAGACGAGCAGTACTTC. This gives the protein CASSLGRTGGRDEQYF.

Comment on this clone: This sample also contains other DNA sequences that code for the same CDR3. The V and J genes are TRBV5-1 and TRBJ1-3; no firm D call. The CDR3 has 16 amino acids. Germline CDR1 SGHRS, CDR2 YFSETQ. V shed 0 bases and J shed 0 bases, with 10 bases lying between them. CDR3 region: CASSLAGRSSGNTIYF. In DNA form, the CDR3 reads TGCGCCAGCAGCTTGGCTGGCAGGTCCTCTGGAAACACCATATATTTT.

This clone appeared a single time. This chain uses TRBV30 with TRBJ1-2; no clear D. The germline CDR1 and CDR2 sequences are GTSNPN and SVGIG (reference sequence). This CDR3 spans 13 amino acids. V lost 3 bases, J lost 0 bases, and 8 bases lay in between. Here the CDR3 reads CAWRFKANYGYTF. CDR3 DNA: TGTGCCTGGAGGTTCAAAGCTAACTATGGCTACACCTTC.